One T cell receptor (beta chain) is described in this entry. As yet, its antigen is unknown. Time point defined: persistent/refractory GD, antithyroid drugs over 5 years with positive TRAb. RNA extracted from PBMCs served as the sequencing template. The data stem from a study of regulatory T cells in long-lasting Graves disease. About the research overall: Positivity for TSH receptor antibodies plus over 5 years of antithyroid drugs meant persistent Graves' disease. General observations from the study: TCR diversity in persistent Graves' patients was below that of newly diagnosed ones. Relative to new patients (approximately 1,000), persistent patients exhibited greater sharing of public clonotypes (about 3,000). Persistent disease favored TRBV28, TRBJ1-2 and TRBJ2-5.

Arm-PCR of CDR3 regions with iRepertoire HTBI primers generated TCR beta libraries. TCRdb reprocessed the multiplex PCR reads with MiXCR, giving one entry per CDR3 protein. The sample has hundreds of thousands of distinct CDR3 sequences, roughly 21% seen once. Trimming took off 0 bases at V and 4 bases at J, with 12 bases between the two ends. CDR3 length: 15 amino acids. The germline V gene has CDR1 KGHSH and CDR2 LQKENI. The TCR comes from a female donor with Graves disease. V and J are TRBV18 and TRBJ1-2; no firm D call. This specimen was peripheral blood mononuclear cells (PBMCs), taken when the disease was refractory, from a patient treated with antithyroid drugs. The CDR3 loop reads CASSPPGVGSYGYTF. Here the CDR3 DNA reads TGTGCCAGCTCACCACCCGGAGTGGGAAGCTATGGCTACACCTTC.